This note documents a single T cell receptor (beta chain) sequence. MiXCR, applied by TCRdb to the 5' RACE reads, yields one record per CDR3 protein. The table records about 40,000 distinct CDR3 sequences, roughly 23% of them present only once. The data derive from a study of early T cells in non-severe SARS-CoV-2 infection. Germline-derived CDR1 and CDR2 are SGHKS and YYEKEE (reference sequence). Trimming removed 4 bases from V and 5 bases from J, with 4 bases in between. CDR3 length: 11 residues. The J gene is TRBJ2-1, the V gene TRBV5-5; D call uncertain. The source is an adult who was a healthcare worker with PCR-confirmed SARS-CoV-2 infection or an uninfected control (not recorded which). The sample consisted of whole blood, taken at baseline. In DNA form, the CDR3 reads TGTGCCAGCAGCCCCCACAATGAGCAGTTCTTC. It codes for CASSPHNEQFF.